Shown below are 9 T cell receptor beta chains from a single sample sequenced in a study of T cell changes during pregnancy in multiple sclerosis. Clones were sequenced by immunoSEQ multiplex PCR, and TCRdb holds only the in-frame ones, with some missing. The sample yields about 39,000 clones, 90% seen once. Sequencing was performed on CD4+ T cells from peripheral blood mononuclear cells, taken in the first trimester of pregnancy. Receptor source: a female donor in good health, enrolled as a control in a pregnancy study.

This clone was found a few times. The chain carries TRBV19 and TRBJ1-1; 9 nucleotides align to TRBD1. Germline assignment: CDR1 LNHDA and CDR2 SQIVND (reference sequence). This CDR3 has 14 residues. V shed 11 bases, J shed 4 bases, and the junction held 11 bases outside the gene matches. As DNA, the CDR3 is TGTGCCGTAAACAGGGGGCTGGGTGGCACTGAAGCTTTCTTT. It translates to CAVNRGLGGTEAFF.

The V call is TRBV7-2, the J call TRBJ2-3; 8 nucleotides align to TRBD2. The CDR3 consists of 15 residues. Germline V gives CDR1 SGHTA, CDR2 FQGNSA. Unmatched junction bases numbered 4, after V lost 1 base and J lost 4 bases. CDR3 in DNA: TGTGCCAGCAGCTTAGGTCTAGCGGGTGCAGATACGCAGTATTTT. Amino acids: CASSLGLAGADTQYF.

The chain uses TRBV6-1 and TRBJ2-2; D unclear. Germline-derived CDR1 and CDR2 are MNHNS and SASEGT. V shed 7 bases and J shed 4 bases, with 13 bases lying between them. The CDR3 loop spans 14 amino acids. This chain's CDR3 is CASTPGWVTGELFF. CDR3 coding DNA: TGTGCCAGCACCCCCGGGTGGGTCACCGGGGAGCTGTTTTTT.

This clone was recorded once. The gene calls are TRBV5-1 and TRBJ2-1; 10 bases line up with TRBD1. The CDR3 spans 16 residues. Germline CDR1 and CDR2: SGHRS and YFSETQ. The ends lost 0 bases at V and 6 bases at J; junction bases unmatched: 6. The DNA for the CDR3 is TGCGCCAGCAGCTTGGGGGACAGGGGAGGACTCAATGAGCAGTTCTTC. Amino acid sequence: CASSLGDRGGLNEQFF.

This chain's CDR3 is CASSAGLSGQFF. CDR3 nucleotides: TGTGCCAGCAGCGCTGGGCTCTCAGGGCAGTTCTTC. J is TRBJ2-1 and V is TRBV7-8; D is unresolved. Germline V lookup: CDR1 SGHVS, CDR2 FQNEAQ. The CDR3 has 12 residues. Trimming pared 5 bases from V and 12 bases from J, leaving 14 bases between.

The CDR3 nucleotides are TGCGCCAGCAGCTTAGGGGACAGGGGATACACCGGGGAGCTGTTTTTT. Translation: CASSLGDRGYTGELFF. This chain uses TRBV5-1 with TRBJ2-2; 10 bases align to TRBD1. Germline CDR1 and CDR2: SGHRS and YFSETQ. CDR3 size: 16 residues. Trimming cost V 2 bases and J 3 bases; bases outside gene matches: 4.

The gene calls are TRBV7-9 and TRBJ1-3, with D hard to call. Trimming took 9 bases from V and 0 from J, leaving 9 bases between them. CDR1 is SEHNR and CDR2 is FQNEAQ in the germline V gene (reference sequence). The CDR3 is 13 amino acids. The CDR3 region is CASQLSSGNTIYF. CDR3 coding DNA: TGTGCCAGTCAACTGTCCTCTGGAAACACCATATATTTT.

Worth noting for this clone: This same CDR3 is encoded by further DNA sequences in the sample. J is TRBJ2-7 and V is TRBV4-1; 16 bases fit TRBD2. The germline CDR1 and CDR2 sequences are MGHRA and YSYEKL. This CDR3 is built from 19 residues. V dropped 1 base and J dropped 6; count of bases not matched to a gene: 12. Here the CDR3 reads CASSQGGGLAGGPRGEQYF. DNA for the CDR3: TGCGCCAGCAGCCAAGGAGGGGGACTAGCGGGGGGGCCTAGGGGCGAGCAGTACTTC.

This rearrangement joins TRBV4-3 to TRBJ1-2; the match to TRBD1 covers 7 bases. CDR1 is LGHNA, CDR2 YSLEER, per germline. The V and J ends lost 2 bases and 6 bases, in that order; junction bases with no gene match: 6. The CDR3 is made up of 14 amino acids. The CDR3 DNA follows: TGCGCCAGCAGCCAACATAACAGGGGAGATGGCTACACCTTC. It is translated as CASSQHNRGDGYTF.